The sequence of this TCR beta chain was determined in a study of cytomegalovirus exposure and HLA in healthy donors. The CDR3 extends over 12 amino acids. V was pared by 6 bases and J by 5 bases, with 1 base of the junction left unmatched. Germline V lookup: CDR1 MNHNS, CDR2 SASEGT. The PCR made use of 60 Vbeta and 13 Jbeta primers. Libraries were prepared by immunoSEQ multiplex PCR; TCRdb keeps only in-frame clonotypes and omits some of them. Of around 100,000 clones in the sample, around four fifths are singletons; the top ten hold 3% to 4.5%. The chain is built from TRBV6-1 and TRBJ2-5; TRBD1 matches at 9 bases. The sequencing input was PBMCs. The sequence was obtained from a female donor in good health and CMV-seropositive. The CDR3 is CASRGQGETQYF. CDR3 in DNA: TGTGCCAGCAGAGGACAGGGGGAGACCCAGTACTTC.